The entry below describes one T cell receptor beta chain. Its target is not known. The entry originates in a study of T-cell reconstitution after alpha-beta-depleted transplantation in children. Findings of the study overall: Counts and diversity of T cells one year after transplant came mostly from newly produced T cells. There were some patients whose high TCRbeta diversity at day 60 came from surviving recipient T cells and thymic progenitors.

The TCRbeta library was prepared with unique molecular identifiers. TCRdb used MiXCR to reprocess the PCR reads, holding one entry per CDR3 protein. The table shows about 210,000 distinct CDR3 sequences, with approximately 17% occurring only once. In germline, CDR1 is ENHRY, CDR2 SYGVKD. V trimming: 5 bases; J trimming: 1 base; junction bases outside the gene matches: 3. The CDR3 loop spans 14 amino acids. This sample comprised PBMCs, mostly from graft donor cells, obtained 360 days after TCRalphabeta/CD19-depleted stem cell transplant. The clonotype was recovered from a male patient aged 2-9 years who had a stem cell transplant for acute lymphoblastic leukemia, so the T cells may come from the graft donor. The J gene is TRBJ2-7, the V gene TRBV10-3; 9 bases fit TRBD2. This chain's CDR3 is CAISSGGPSYEQYF. In DNA form, the CDR3 reads TGTGCCATCAGTAGCGGGGGGCCTTCCTACGAGCAGTACTTC.